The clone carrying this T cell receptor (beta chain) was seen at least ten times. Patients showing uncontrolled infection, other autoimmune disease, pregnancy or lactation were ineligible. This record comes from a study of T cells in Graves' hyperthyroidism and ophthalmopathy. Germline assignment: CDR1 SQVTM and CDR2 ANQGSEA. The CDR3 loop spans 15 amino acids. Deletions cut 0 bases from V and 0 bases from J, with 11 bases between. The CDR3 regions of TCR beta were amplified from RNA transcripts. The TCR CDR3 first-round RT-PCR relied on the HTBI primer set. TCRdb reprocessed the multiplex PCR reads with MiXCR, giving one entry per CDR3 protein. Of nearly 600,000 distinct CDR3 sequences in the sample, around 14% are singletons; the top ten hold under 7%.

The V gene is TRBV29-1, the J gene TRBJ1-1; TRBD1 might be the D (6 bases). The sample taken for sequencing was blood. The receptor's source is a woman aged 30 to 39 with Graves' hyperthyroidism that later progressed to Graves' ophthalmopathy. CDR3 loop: CSVEEGGHLNTEAFF. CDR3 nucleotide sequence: TGCAGCGTTGAAGAGGGGGGACACCTGAACACTGAAGCTTTCTTT.